The rows below give T cell receptor beta chains drawn from one sample of a study of cytomegalovirus exposure and HLA in healthy donors. TCRdb's copy holds only in-frame clones and misses some; the assay was immunoSEQ multiplex PCR. This table has 150,000 to 200,000 clones, about 82% appearing once. Sample: PBMCs. The receptors originated from a woman between 18 and 29 years old in good health and CMV-seronegative. The CDR3 runs from the conserved cysteine through the conserved F or W. D genes are given only for firm matches. Only some rows state a clone size, as once, few, many or a class for expanded clones.

TRBJ1-4 | NA | NA | TRBV5-1 | CASSFTGPRLAWRGNEKLFF | TGCGCCAGCAGCTTTACCGGGCCCCGGCTTGCTTGGAGGGGTAATGAAAAACTGTTTTTT
TRBJ2-4 | NA | NA | TRBV6-5 | CASSGKVGQQYF | TGTGCCAGCAGCGGTAAGGTCGGACAGCAGTACTTC
TRBJ2-7 | NA | NA | TRBV11-2 | CASRRRGPGTYEQYF | TGTGCCAGCAGACGCCGGGGTCCCGGCACCTACGAGCAGTACTTC
TRBJ2-1 | NA | TRBD1 | TRBV9 | CASSVYRDRGPGSYNEQFF | TGTGCCAGCAGCGTATACCGGGACAGGGGGCCAGGCTCCTACAATGAGCAGTTCTTC
TRBJ2-6 | NA | TRBD1 | TRBV10-1 | CASSREGAGYRSGANVLTF | TGCGCCAGCAGCCGCGAGGGGGCGGGTTACCGCTCTGGGGCCAACGTCCTGACTTTC
TRBJ2-5 | few | NA | TRBV13 | CASSLMRETQYF | TGTGCCAGCAGCTTAATGCGAGAGACCCAGTACTTC
TRBJ2-7 | NA | NA | TRBV9 | CAAEGAGQSSYEQYF | TGTGCTGCCGAAGGCGCAGGGCAAAGCTCCTACGAGCAGTACTTC
TRBJ1-6 | few | TRBD1 | TRBV5-1 | CASSPGQGAGYNSPLHF | TGCGCCAGCAGCCCGGGACAGGGGGCTGGTTATAATTCACCCCTCCACTTT
TRBJ2-7 | NA | NA | TRBV6-6 | CASSYVVSGSSYEQYF | TGTGCCAGCAGTTACGTGGTATCGGGGAGCTCCTACGAGCAGTACTTC
TRBJ2-3 | NA | NA | TRBV4-3 | CASSQVRLPGSTDTQYF | TGCGCCAGCAGCCAAGTGCGGTTGCCGGGGAGCACAGATACGCAGTATTTT
TRBJ2-1 | NA | TRBD2 | TRBV5-6 | CASSLAAAAGLASNEQFF | TGTGCCAGCAGCTTGGCAGCCGCAGCGGGACTAGCGAGCAATGAGCAGTTCTTC
TRBJ2-3 | NA | NA | TRBV18 | CASSPAGTSSTDTQYF | TGTGCCAGCTCACCAGCTGGGACATCTAGCACAGATACGCAGTATTTT
TRBJ2-7 | NA | TRBD2 | TRBV19 | CASSAGLAGQPYEQYF | TGTGCCAGTAGTGCGGGACTAGCGGGTCAACCCTACGAGCAGTACTTC
TRBJ1-2 | once | NA | TRBV6-1 | CASSDRGYGYTF | TGTGCCAGCAGTGATAGAGGGTATGGCTACACCTTC
TRBJ1-1 | NA | NA | TRBV6-5 | CASSYEQGNTEAFF | TGTGCCAGCAGTTACGAACAGGGAAACACTGAAGCTTTCTTT
TRBJ2-7 | NA | NA | TRBV2 | CATRGQIDEQYF | TGTGCCACCCGTGGACAGATCGACGAGCAGTACTTC
TRBJ2-3 | NA | TRBD1 | TRBV9 | CASSPGTAPSTDTQYF | TGTGCCAGCTCTCCGGGGACAGCCCCTAGCACAGATACGCAGTATTTT
TRBJ2-7 | NA | TRBD1 | TRBV14 | CASSRPGGYEQYF | TGTGCCAGCAGCCGCCCAGGGGGATACGAGCAGTACTTC
TRBJ2-5 | NA | NA | TRBV5-1 | CASSPGRGAGETQYF | TGCGCCAGCAGCCCGGGCCGGGGTGCAGGAGAGACCCAGTACTTC
TRBJ2-3 | NA | TRBD2 | TRBV5-6 | CASSLGLAGWDTQYF | TGTGCCAGCAGCCTCGGACTAGCGGGCTGGGATACGCAGTATTTT
TRBJ1-1 | NA | TRBD1 | TRBV7-9 | CAVSKDRGDTEAFF | TGTGCCGTGTCCAAGGACAGGGGCGACACTGAAGCTTTCTTT
TRBJ2-7 | NA | NA | TRBV5-6 | CASSLIGSGAPGYEQYF | TGTGCCAGCAGCTTGATAGGCAGCGGCGCCCCTGGCTACGAGCAGTACTTC
TRBJ2-7 | NA | NA | TRBV5-6 | CASSLWRGLSYEQYF | TGTGCCAGCAGCTTATGGAGGGGGCTAAGCTACGAGCAGTACTTC
TRBJ2-7 | few | TRBD2 | TRBV4-1 | CASSQPLAGVWEQYF | TGCGCCAGCAGCCAGCCACTAGCGGGAGTTTGGGAGCAGTACTTC
TRBJ2-1 | NA | TRBD2 | TRBV5-4 | CASSLAGGPGNEQFF | TGTGCCAGCAGCCTAGCGGGAGGGCCAGGCAATGAGCAGTTCTTC
TRBJ2-3 | NA | TRBD1 | TRBV6-5 | CASSKDRVTDTQYF | TGTGCCAGCAGCAAGGACAGGGTCACAGATACGCAGTATTTT
TRBJ1-1 | NA | NA | TRBV19 | CASTDPHLQGSNTEAFF | TGTGCCAGTACCGATCCCCATCTCCAGGGATCGAACACTGAAGCTTTCTTT
TRBJ2-7 | once | NA | TRBV7-3 | CASSQGLTYEQYF | TGTGCCAGCAGCCAGGGGTTAACCTACGAGCAGTACTTC
TRBJ1-5 | few | NA | TRBV7-6 | CASSLEIDQPQHF | TGTGCCAGCAGCTTAGAAATAGATCAGCCCCAGCATTTT
TRBJ1-2 | NA | NA | TRBV12-5 | CASVKEAAGYTF | TGTGCTAGTGTCAAAGAGGCAGCCGGCTACACCTTC
TRBJ2-1 | NA | TRBD2 | TRBV7-8 | CASSSLGSGANEQFF | TGTGCCAGCAGCTCCCTGGGTAGCGGGGCCAATGAGCAGTTCTTC
TRBJ2-6 | NA | NA | TRBV13 | CASSLRGANVLTF | TGTGCCAGCAGCTTACGTGGGGCCAACGTCCTGACTTTC
TRBJ1-1 | NA | TRBD1 | TRBV2 | CASTKGQGVTEAFF | TGTGCCAGCACTAAGGGACAGGGGGTGACTGAAGCTTTCTTT
TRBJ2-1 | NA | NA | TRBV28 | CASTLVGGIYNEQFF | TGTGCCAGCACCCTAGTTGGGGGGATCTACAATGAGCAGTTCTTC
TRBJ2-1 | NA | NA | TRBV7-9 | CASSMTSFTGNEQFF | TGTGCCAGCAGCATGACTAGTTTTACGGGAAATGAGCAGTTCTTC
TRBJ2-1 | NA | NA | TRBV19 | CASSIPRRNEQFF | TGTGCCAGTAGTATCCCCAGGCGCAATGAGCAGTTCTTC
TRBJ2-2 | NA | TRBD2 | TRBV4-3 | CASSQGLAGGNTGELFF | TGCGCCAGCAGCCAAGGACTAGCGGGAGGGAACACCGGGGAGCTGTTTTTT
TRBJ2-1 | NA | NA | TRBV5-8 | CASSLGGPSSYNEQFF | TGTGCCAGCAGCCTTGGGGGCCCCAGCTCCTACAATGAGCAGTTCTTC
TRBJ2-3 | NA | TRBD2 | TRBV5-4 | CASSLGMGLAGGTDTQYF | TGTGCCAGCAGCTTGGGCATGGGACTAGCGGGAGGTACAGATACGCAGTATTTT
TRBJ2-4 | NA | NA | TRBV11-2 | CASSLSSTGSGGNIQYF | TGTGCCAGCAGCTTAAGTTCGACCGGGAGTGGTGGAAACATTCAGTACTTC
TRBJ1-5 | NA | TRBD1 | TRBV2 | CATSELTQGRQPQHF | TGTGCCACCAGCGAACTTACACAGGGGAGACAGCCCCAGCATTTT
TRBJ2-3 | once | NA | TRBV9 | CASSVATGGTDTQYF | TGTGCCAGCAGCGTAGCGACGGGGGGCACAGATACGCAGTATTTT
TRBJ2-7 | NA | NA | TRBV13 | CASSQRQVGYEQYF | TGTGCCAGCAGCCAGCGACAGGTCGGCTACGAGCAGTACTTC
TRBJ2-2 | NA | NA | TRBV4-2 | CASSQESKGGNRELFF | TGTGCCAGCAGCCAAGAGAGTAAGGGGGGGAACCGGGAGCTGTTTTTT
TRBJ2-6 | NA | TRBD2 | TRBV28 | CASKPGGSGANVLTF | TGTGCCAGCAAACCGGGAGGGTCTGGGGCCAACGTCCTGACTTTC
TRBJ2-1 | once | NA | TRBV11-3 | CASSLVRGSGNEQFF | TGTGCCAGCAGCTTAGTCCGTGGGAGTGGGAATGAGCAGTTCTTC
TRBJ2-1 | NA | TRBD2 | TRBV5-1 | CASSLDGGLAGEEQFF | TGCGCCAGCAGCTTGGATGGGGGACTAGCGGGAGAGGAGCAGTTCTTC
TRBJ2-3 | NA | NA | TRBV5-1 | CASNLGGTDTQYF | TGCGCCAGCAACTTAGGGGGTACAGATACGCAGTATTTT
TRBJ2-3 | NA | TRBD2 | TRBV7-3 | CASSKNRREGSTDTQYF | TGTGCCAGCAGCAAAAACAGGCGGGAGGGTAGCACAGATACGCAGTATTTT